A single sample gave rise to the 22 T cell receptor beta chains below, sequenced in a study of early stage breast cancer tumors. The repertoire was sequenced with immunoSEQ multiplex PCR; TCRdb's copy has only in-frame clones and lacks some. This sample carries about 72,000 clones, around 85% of them seen once, and the ten largest clones take around 3.4%. Specimen: blood. Receptors originate from a person in their sixties with breast cancer.

The chain has TRBV7-2 and TRBJ2-5; 12 nucleotides match TRBD2. The trim removed 0 bases at V and 5 bases at J, leaving 4 bases unmatched. CDR3 length: 16 amino acids. CDR1 and CDR2 (germline): SGHTA, FQGNSA. The CDR3 sequence: CASSLALAGGVETQYF. The CDR3 nucleotides are TGTGCCAGCAGCTTAGCCCTAGCGGGAGGGGTTGAGACCCAGTACTTC. The variable domain in full, completed from reference TRBV7-2 and TRBJ2-5, reads GAGVSQSPSNKVTEKGKDVELRCDPISGHTALYWYRQSLGQGLEFLIYFQGNSAPDKSGLPSDRFSAERTGGSVSTLTIQRTQQEDSAVYLCASSLALAGGVETQYFGPGTRLLVL.

This clone is a singleton in its sample. The genes are TRBV6-4 and TRBJ1-5; the D gene is possibly TRBD1 (5 bases). The germline CDR1 and CDR2 sequences are MRHNA and SNTAGT. The CDR3 spans 13 residues. The V end lost 11 bases, the J end lost 0 bases, and 11 bases lay between the germline ends. Here the CDR3 DNA reads TGTGCCCTCTGGGACCTTAGCAATCAGCCCCAGCATTTT. This codes for CALWDLSNQPQHF.

The chain links TRBV7-8 to TRBJ2-3; D is perhaps TRBD2 (7 bases). CDR1 and CDR2 from the germline V gene are SGHVS and FQNEAQ. V was shortened by 2 bases and J by 0 bases, with 9 bases between the two germline ends. The CDR3 totals 15 residues. CDR3 DNA sequence: TGTGCCAGCAGCTTAAGGGGGGGTAGCACAGATACGCAGTATTTT. It codes for CASSLRGGSTDTQYF.

This clone was detected only a few times. The CDR3 coding sequence is TGTGCCTGGAGTGCGGGGGAGAGTGAAGCTTTCTTT. Its translation is CAWSAGESEAFF. This chain joins TRBV30 and TRBJ1-1, with D perhaps TRBD1 (5 bases). The germline V gene has CDR1 GTSNPN and CDR2 SVGIG (reference sequence). The CDR3 has 12 amino acids. Trimming removed 1 base at V and 7 bases at J, with 10 bases between.

This chain uses TRBV10-3 with TRBJ1-1; no clear D. Germline V CDR1 and CDR2: ENHRY, SYGVKD. The CDR3 sequence is 14 residues long. Trimming pared 7 bases from V and 0 bases from J, leaving 12 bases between. The CDR3 nucleotides read TGTGCCATCACCGCCGGGAAGCTGAACACTGAAGCTTTCTTT. Protein sequence: CAITAGKLNTEAFF.

The V gene is TRBV4-2, the J gene TRBJ2-1; 8 bases are shared with TRBD1. V lost 1 base, J lost 0 bases, and 2 bases stayed unmatched. The germline gives CDR1 LGHNA, CDR2 YNFKEQ. The CDR3 loop spans 16 amino acids. The CDR3 DNA sequence: TGTGCCAGCAGCCAAGTGGGACAGGACTCCTACAATGAGCAGTTCTTC. It specifies CASSQVGQDSYNEQFF.

This clone has a handful of counts. V gene TRBV2 combines with J gene TRBJ1-5; 9 positions agree with TRBD1. Losses at the gene ends were 9 bases for V and 6 bases for J; bases not matched to a gene: 6. The V gene's germline CDR1 is SNHLY and CDR2 FYNNEI. The CDR3 is 13 residues long. The CDR3 loop reads CASDGTGSQPQHF. DNA for the CDR3: TGTGCCAGTGACGGGACAGGGAGTCAGCCCCAGCATTTT.

This rearrangement joins TRBV19 to TRBJ1-2, with 7 nucleotides matching TRBD1. The trim removed 6 bases at V and 1 base at J, leaving 5 bases unmatched. This CDR3 spans 14 amino acids. The germline V gene has CDR1 LNHDA and CDR2 SQIVND (reference sequence). CDR3 residues: CASRGRDSNYGYTF. The CDR3 region has the DNA TGTGCCAGTAGGGGCCGGGACAGTAACTATGGCTACACCTTC.

In DNA, the CDR3 is TGTGCCAGCAGCGTAGCCCTCGGGGCTAGAGAGACCCAGTACTTC. This gives the protein CASSVALGARETQYF. This sequence joins TRBV9 and TRBJ2-5, with D perhaps matching TRBD1 or TRBD2 (5 bases each). Trimming cost V 0 bases and J 4 bases, with 13 bases left between them. Germline CDR1 reads SGDLS; CDR2 reads YYNGEE. CDR3 length: 15 residues. The full variable domain, rest sourced from reference TRBV9 and TRBJ2-5, is DSGVTQTPKHLITATGQRVTLRCSPRSGDLSVYWYQQSLDQGLQFLIQYYNGEERAKGNILERFSAQQFPDLHSELNLSSLELGDSALYFCASSVALGARETQYFGPGTRLLVL.

The chain employs TRBV10-1 and TRBJ2-2; D is unresolved. V lost 0 bases and J lost 8, with 7 bases in between. The CDR3 runs 13 residues. The V gene's germline CDR1 is WNHNN and CDR2 SYGVQD (reference sequence). The CDR3 loop reads CASSESWLGELFF. The CDR3, as DNA: TGCGCCAGCAGTGAGTCGTGGTTGGGGGAGCTGTTTTTT.

The rearrangement joins TRBV18 to TRBJ2-1; 7 nucleotides align to TRBD1. The CDR3 contains 14 residues. The germline CDR1 and CDR2 sequences are KGHSH and LQKENI. V dropped 1 base and J dropped 6; count of bases not matched to a gene: 3. The CDR3: CASSPQRQGNEQFF. The DNA for the CDR3 is TGTGCCAGCTCACCACAACGACAGGGCAATGAGCAGTTCTTC.

The J gene is TRBJ2-5, the V gene TRBV6-5; D may be TRBD2 (5 bases). Trimming removed 5 bases from V and 4 bases from J, with 14 bases in between. CDR1 is MNHEY and CDR2 is SVGAGI in the germline V gene. The CDR3 length is 14 residues. CDR3 in DNA: TGTGCCAGCAGTCTCGAAAGCGGTGGAGAGACCCAGTACTTC. Protein: CASSLESGGETQYF.

The V gene is TRBV9, the J gene TRBJ2-2; 9 bases are shared with TRBD1. V shed 3 bases and J 7 bases; nucleotides not matched to a gene: 7. CDR3 length equals 15 residues. Per the germline V gene, CDR1 is SGDLS and CDR2 is YYNGEE. The CDR3 nucleotides read TGTGCCAGCAGCGACCGGACAGGGGAAATCGGGGAGCTGTTTTTT. Translated, it gives CASSDRTGEIGELFF.

The CDR3 DNA reads as TGTGCCAGCACCCCAGGGGTTAACTATGGCTACACCTTC. This sequence encodes CASTPGVNYGYTF. This sequence joins TRBV16 and TRBJ1-2; perhaps TRBD1 as D (6 bases). CDR1 and CDR2 (germline): KGHSY, FQNENV. This CDR3 is built from 13 residues. Trimming removed 7 bases at V and 1 base at J, with 10 bases between.

The chain is built from TRBV19 and TRBJ2-7; D gene unclear. This CDR3 contains 10 residues. The germline V and J ends were trimmed by 9 bases and 6 bases, with 9 bases remaining between them. Germline V gene sequence: CDR1 LNHDA, CDR2 SQIVND (reference sequence). The CDR3 protein is CARPDTEQYF. The CDR3 DNA is TGTGCCAGGCCAGACACCGAGCAGTACTTC.

This clone was counted between two and nine times. The genes are TRBV5-1 and TRBJ1-2; no firm D call. The CDR3 runs 13 residues. V was cut by 4 bases and J by 4 bases, with 11 bases left in between. Germline V CDR1 and CDR2: SGHRS, YFSETQ. CDR3 loop: CASSATEAYGYTF. The CDR3 region has the DNA TGCGCCAGCAGCGCAACAGAAGCCTATGGCTACACCTTC.

V usage is TRBV2 and J usage is TRBJ1-5, with 8 bases fitting TRBD1. The CDR3 contains 15 residues. Per germline, CDR1 SNHLY and CDR2 FYNNEI. Trimming took 5 bases from V and 2 from J; bases not matched to a gene: 5. The CDR3 region has the DNA TGTGCCAGCAGTAGCAGGGGGCGAGGCAATCAGCCCCAGCATTTT. Its protein is CASSSRGRGNQPQHF.

This clone was detected once. CDR3: CASSLAQGNTEAFF. The CDR3 region has the DNA TGTGCCAGCAGCTTGGCCCAAGGGAACACTGAAGCTTTCTTT. V and J are TRBV7-8 and TRBJ1-1, with no clear D. CDR1 is SGHVS, CDR2 FQNEAQ, per germline. V gave up 3 bases and J gave up 1 base, with 9 bases separating them. This CDR3 spans 14 amino acids.

The rearrangement uses TRBV7-9 and TRBJ2-3, with D possibly matching TRBD1 (5 bases). The germline V gene encodes CDR1 SEHNR and CDR2 FQNEAQ (reference sequence). Trimming stripped 6 bases from V and 6 bases from J, with 19 bases between. This CDR3 has 15 residues. The CDR3 here is CASSMLATGSDTQYF. CDR3 nucleotides: TGTGCCAGCAGTATGTTGGCCACAGGTTCGGATACGCAGTATTTT.

The chain recombines TRBV29-1 with TRBJ1-5, with 7 nucleotides matching TRBD1. Germline CDR1 reads SQVTM; CDR2 reads ANQGSEA. CDR3 length equals 12 residues. The V segment lost 6 bases and the J segment 4 bases; nucleotides outside the gene matches: 3. The CDR3 loop is CSVIQGNQPQHF. As DNA, the CDR3 is TGCAGCGTCATACAGGGGAATCAGCCCCAGCATTTT.

The V gene is TRBV7-2, the J gene TRBJ2-3, with D hard to call. This CDR3 has 11 amino acids. Germline V lookup: CDR1 SGHTA, CDR2 FQGNSA. V shed 5 bases and J shed 5 bases, with 5 bases lying between them. CDR3 in amino acids: CASSTVDTQYF. Written as DNA, the CDR3 is TGTGCCAGCAGCACCGTAGATACGCAGTATTTT.

CDR3 bases: TGTGCCATCCTCAGAGCGGGATACAATGAGCAGTTCTTC. Amino acids: CAILRAGYNEQFF. V usage is TRBV10-3 and J usage is TRBJ2-1, with 7 bases that match TRBD2. The CDR3 length is 13 residues. J was trimmed by 4 bases and V by 8 bases; bases with no gene match: 5. Germline assignment: CDR1 ENHRY and CDR2 SYGVKD.